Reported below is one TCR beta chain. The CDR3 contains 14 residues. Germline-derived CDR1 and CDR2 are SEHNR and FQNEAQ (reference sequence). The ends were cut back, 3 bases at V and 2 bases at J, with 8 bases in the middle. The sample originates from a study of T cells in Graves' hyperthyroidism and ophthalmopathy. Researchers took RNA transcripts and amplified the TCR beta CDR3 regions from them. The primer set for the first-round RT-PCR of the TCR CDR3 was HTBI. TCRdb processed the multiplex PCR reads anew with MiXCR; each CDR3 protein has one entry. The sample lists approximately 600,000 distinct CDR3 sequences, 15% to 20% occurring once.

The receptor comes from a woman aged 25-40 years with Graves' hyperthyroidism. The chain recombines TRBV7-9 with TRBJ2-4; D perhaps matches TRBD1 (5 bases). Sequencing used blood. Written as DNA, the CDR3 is TGTGCCAGCAGCTTCGGACACACCAAAAACATTCAGTACTTC. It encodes CASSFGHTKNIQYF.